This T cell receptor beta chain was sequenced in a study of cytomegalovirus exposure and HLA in healthy donors. Study-wide points: An analysis done earlier found most TCR beta V segments productive about 87% or about 30% of the time. Across donors, sequencing depth was assumed by presence/absence analyses to be roughly uniform.

A multiplex PCR was run with 60 Vbeta primers and 13 Jbeta primers. Original analysis: Roughly 12 million of around 85 million unique TCR beta chains were shared, per a later count. TCRdb's table, derived via immunoSEQ multiplex PCR, lists solely in-frame clones and lacks some. V, J and clone size derive from that table, while D and trimming were established from the DNA sequence. The repertoire holds approximately 120,000 clones, with 80% as singletons. A remark on this clone: No antigen is known for it.

Germline V gene data show CDR1 as MNHNS and CDR2 as SASEGT. Trimming took off 5 bases at V and 4 bases at J, with 11 bases between the two ends. The length of the CDR3 is 13 residues. The receptor was derived from a female donor in good health and CMV-seronegative. Sequenced sample: PBMCs. The chain carries TRBV6-1 and TRBJ1-2; D call uncertain. CDR3 nucleotide sequence: TGTGCCAGCAGTCGTGGTTTCGGCTATGGCTACACCTTC. Its protein is CASSRGFGYGYTF.